Listed here is a single TCR beta chain. The antigen remains undetermined. CDR1 is SEHNR and CDR2 is FQNEAQ in the germline V gene (reference sequence). CDR3 length: 14 amino acids. J lost 3 bases, V lost 6 bases, and 8 bases had no gene match. This record belongs to a study of T-cell reconstitution after alpha-beta-depleted transplantation in children. It was with unique molecular identifiers that the TCRbeta library was prepared. Via MiXCR, TCRdb re-called the PCR reads, giving one row per CDR3 protein. This sample has some 830,000 distinct CDR3 sequences, with less than 20% found just once. Study outcomes and limitations: T cells produced anew were the main source of T-cell counts and diversity one year after transplant. Several patients had high TCRbeta diversity at day 60; it came from surviving recipient T cells and thymic progenitors. Several hundred rapidly expanded clones from non-depleted graft cells reportedly supplied alpha-beta T cells about two months post-transplant.

This sample comprised PBMCs, mostly from graft donor cells, obtained 360 days after TCRalphabeta/CD19-depleted stem cell transplant. The sequence came from a male patient aged 5 to 17 who had a stem cell transplant for acute lymphoblastic leukemia, so the T cells may come from the graft donor. This chain links TRBV7-9 with TRBJ2-7, with TRBD1 identical over 7 bases. CDR3 sequence (DNA): TGTGCCAGCAGTTCCGGACAGGCTTTCTACGAGCAGTACTTC. Residues: CASSSGQAFYEQYF.